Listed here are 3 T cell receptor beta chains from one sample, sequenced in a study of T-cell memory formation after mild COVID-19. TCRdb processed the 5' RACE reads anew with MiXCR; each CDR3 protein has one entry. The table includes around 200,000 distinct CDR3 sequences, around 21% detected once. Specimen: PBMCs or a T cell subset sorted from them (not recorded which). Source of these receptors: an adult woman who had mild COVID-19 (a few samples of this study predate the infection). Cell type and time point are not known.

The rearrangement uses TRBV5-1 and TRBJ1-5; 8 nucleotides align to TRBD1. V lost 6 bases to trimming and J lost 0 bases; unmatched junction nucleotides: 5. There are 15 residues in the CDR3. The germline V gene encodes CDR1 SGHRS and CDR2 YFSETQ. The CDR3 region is CASMRGQVSNQPQHF. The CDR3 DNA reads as TGCGCCAGCATGCGGGGACAGGTTAGCAATCAGCCCCAGCATTTT.

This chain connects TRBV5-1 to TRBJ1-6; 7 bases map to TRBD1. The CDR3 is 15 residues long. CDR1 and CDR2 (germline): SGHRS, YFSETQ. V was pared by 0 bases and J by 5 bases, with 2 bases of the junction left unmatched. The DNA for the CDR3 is TGCGCCAGCAGCTTGGTGCAGGGGGATAATTCACCCCTCCACTTT. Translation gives CASSLVQGDNSPLHF.

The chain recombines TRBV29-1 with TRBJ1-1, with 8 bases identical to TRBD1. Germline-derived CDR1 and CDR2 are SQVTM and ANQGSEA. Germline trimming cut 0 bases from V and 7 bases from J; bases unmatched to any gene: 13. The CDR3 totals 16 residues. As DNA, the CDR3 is TGCAGCGTTGAAGACGGACAGGGAGGGGTGGTCGGTGAAGCTTTCTTT. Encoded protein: CSVEDGQGGVVGEAFF.